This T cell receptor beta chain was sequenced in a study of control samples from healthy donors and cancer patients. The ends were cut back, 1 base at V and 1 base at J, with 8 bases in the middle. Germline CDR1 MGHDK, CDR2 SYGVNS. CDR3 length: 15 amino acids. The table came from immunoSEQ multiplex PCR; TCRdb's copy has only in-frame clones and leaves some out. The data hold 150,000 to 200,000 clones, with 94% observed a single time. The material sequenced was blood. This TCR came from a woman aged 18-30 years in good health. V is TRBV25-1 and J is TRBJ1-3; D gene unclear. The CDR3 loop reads CASSEFLDSGNTIYF. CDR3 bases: TGTGCCAGCAGTGAATTCCTGGATTCTGGAAACACCATATATTTT.